These 25 T cell receptor beta chains came from one sample sequenced in a study of blood T cell repertoires in COVID-19. The data were produced by immunoSEQ multiplex PCR, yet TCRdb's version contains in-frame clones alone and is incomplete. The table includes 80,000 to 95,000 clones, roughly 80% detected once. Specimen: peripheral blood. These receptors originate from a man at least 80 years old with active or convalescent COVID-19.

The V call is TRBV9, the J call TRBJ2-5, with D perhaps TRBD2 (5 bases). Looked up from germline, CDR1 is SGDLS and CDR2 is YYNGEE. The V and J ends lost 4 bases and 5 bases respectively, with 18 bases between them. The CDR3 has 15 residues. Written as DNA, the CDR3 is TGTGCCAGCAGCCTAAGACACTCCGGCGGGGAGACCCAGTACTTC. It specifies CASSLRHSGGETQYF.

The chain couples TRBV30 to TRBJ1-4; a weak D match, TRBD1 (5 bases). The germline V and J ends were trimmed by 4 bases and 8 bases, with 14 bases remaining between them. Germline V gene lookup returns CDR1 GTSNPN and CDR2 SVGIG (reference sequence). This CDR3 comprises 13 residues. The CDR3 DNA reads TGTGCCTGGAAGGTGGGTGGACAAGAAAAACTGTTTTTT. Protein product: CAWKVGGQEKLFF.

V usage is TRBV19 and J usage is TRBJ2-6; 9 bases are a match to TRBD1. Trimming at V came to 4 bases and at J to 1 base, leaving 14 bases not matched to a gene. The CDR3 is made up of 20 amino acids. In germline, CDR1 is LNHDA, CDR2 SQIVND (reference sequence). Written as DNA, the CDR3 is TGTGCCAGTAGTACCGGGACAGGGAGAAAATTACCGTCTGGGGCCAACGTCCTGACTTTC. As protein: CASSTGTGRKLPSGANVLTF.

The V gene is TRBV18, the J gene TRBJ2-3; 7 bases fit TRBD1. This CDR3 region has 16 residues. Germline V gene sequence: CDR1 KGHSH, CDR2 LQKENI. V lost 4 bases, J lost 8 bases, and 15 bases stayed unmatched. CDR3 protein: CASSLRSGQRDGTQYF. CDR3 bases: TGTGCCAGCTCACTCCGCTCGGGACAGAGGGACGGTACGCAGTATTTT.

This sequence joins TRBV18 and TRBJ2-3, with 10 nucleotides matching TRBD2. J gave up 4 bases and V 4 bases, and 5 bases lay outside the gene matches. Germline V gene sequence: CDR1 KGHSH, CDR2 LQKENI. The CDR3 is made up of 15 amino acids. CDR3 sequence: CASSLTSGAADTQYF. The CDR3 nucleotides read TGTGCCAGCTCACTAACTAGCGGGGCGGCAGATACGCAGTATTTT.

This rearrangement joins TRBV12-5 to TRBJ2-7; 9 positions agree with TRBD1. After removal of 7 bases from V and 3 bases from J, the junction contained 10 bases not matched to a gene. CDR1 and CDR2 from the germline V gene are LGHNT and FRNRAP. CDR3 length: 15 residues. The DNA for the CDR3 is TGTGCTAGTGCTCCCCCGGGGACAGGGTTCTACGAGCAGTACTTC. Residues: CASAPPGTGFYEQYF.

J is TRBJ1-6 and V is TRBV2; TRBD1 aligns across 7 bases. The CDR3 extends over 18 amino acids. Germline loops: CDR1 SNHLY, CDR2 FYNNEI. Losses at the gene ends were 1 base for V and 1 base for J; bases not matched to a gene: 7. CDR3 nucleotide sequence: TGTGCCAGCAGTGAAGAGGGGGCGTTTTTGTCCTATAATTCACCCCTCCACTTT. Translating it yields CASSEEGAFLSYNSPLHF.

This clone has more than one count but fewer than ten. The V and J genes are TRBV5-3 and TRBJ1-1, with unresolved D. TRBV5-3 is an open reading frame whose function is uncertain. The CDR3 runs 14 residues. The V and J ends lost 0 bases and 8 bases respectively, with 14 bases between them. CDR3 nucleotide sequence: TGTGCCAGAAGCTTGGCCGCGCGTGGGAGGGAAGCTTTCTTT. It is translated as CARSLAARGREAFF.

The chain links TRBV6-5 to TRBJ1-2; tentative D call: TRBD1 (5 bases). Germline CDR1 and CDR2: MNHEY and SVGAGI. The CDR3 totals 15 residues. Between the trimmed V and J ends, which lost 10 bases and 7 bases, there was a span of 25 bases. The CDR3 bases are TGTGCCACACGCTCAACGGGGGGTAACTATGGTGGCTACACCTTC. This codes for CATRSTGGNYGGYTF.

The chain links TRBV28 to TRBJ1-1; no firm D call. Trimming took 6 bases from V and 2 from J, leaving 16 bases between them. The CDR3 has 15 amino acids. The germline gives CDR1 MDHEN, CDR2 SYDVKM. CDR3 DNA: TGTGCCAGCAGCTATTCTAGGATATCCAACACTGAAGCTTTCTTT. This translates into CASSYSRISNTEAFF. The whole variable domain, filled in from reference TRBV28 and TRBJ1-1, reads DVKVTQSSRYLVKRTGEKVFLECVQDMDHENMFWYRQDPGLGLRLIYFSYDVKMKEKGDIPEGYSVSREKKERFSLILESASTNQTSMYLCASSYSRISNTEAFFGQGTRLTVV.

The gene calls are TRBV15 and TRBJ2-2; the match to TRBD2 covers 7 bases. The CDR3 sequence is 14 residues long. Germline trimming cut 6 bases from V and 4 bases from J; bases unmatched to any gene: 5. CDR1 is LNHNV and CDR2 is YYDKDF in the germline V gene (reference sequence). CDR3: CATRDTGGTGELFF. The DNA for the CDR3 is TGTGCCACCAGAGATACGGGAGGCACCGGGGAGCTGTTTTTT.

This chain connects TRBV5-1 to TRBJ2-1; D might be TRBD2 (5 bases). V was shortened by 4 bases and J by 8 bases, with 16 bases between the two germline ends. Germline loops: CDR1 SGHRS, CDR2 YFSETQ. The CDR3 has 14 amino acids. The CDR3 sequence is CASSRGSVEDEQFF. CDR3 sequence (DNA): TGCGCCAGCAGCCGTGGGAGTGTTGAGGATGAGCAGTTCTTC.

The V call is TRBV5-6, the J call TRBJ2-2; 11 bases are shared with TRBD1. The length of the CDR3 is 17 residues. Looked up from germline, CDR1 is SGHDT and CDR2 is YYEEEE. V lost 4 bases and J lost 2; bases outside the gene matches: 7. CDR3 sequence reads: CASSRTGTGGNTGELFF. In DNA, the CDR3 is TGTGCCAGCAGCAGGACCGGGACAGGGGGAAACACCGGGGAGCTGTTTTTT.

The chain combines TRBV12-3 or TRBV12-4 with TRBJ1-3, with a weak D call TRBD1 (6 bases). The CDR3 loop spans 12 amino acids. V lost 5 bases to trimming and J lost 8 bases, with 10 bases between them. This CDR3 is CASSRGLDTIYF. CDR3 nucleotide sequence: TGTGCCAGCAGTAGGGGGTTGGACACCATATATTTT.

This sequence joins TRBV25-1 and TRBJ2-6; 10 bases map to TRBD1. The ends lost 1 base at V and 2 bases at J; junction bases unmatched: 5. The CDR3 totals 18 residues. CDR1 and CDR2 from the germline V gene are MGHDK and SYGVNS. The CDR3 loop reads CASSEFRTGGTGANVLTF. The CDR3 region has the DNA TGTGCCAGCAGTGAATTCAGGACAGGGGGGACTGGGGCCAACGTCCTGACTTTC.

The chain recombines TRBV28 with TRBJ2-7, with D unclear. This CDR3 is built from 14 residues. Germline V gives CDR1 MDHEN, CDR2 SYDVKM. V lost 3 bases and J 3 bases, leaving 12 bases between the germline ends. CDR3 in DNA: TGTGCCAGCAGTTTTGAGGTTGTAGGCTACGAGCAGTACTTC. Translating gives CASSFEVVGYEQYF. Complete variable domain (other parts from reference TRBV28 and TRBJ2-7): DVKVTQSSRYLVKRTGEKVFLECVQDMDHENMFWYRQDPGLGLRLIYFSYDVKMKEKGDIPEGYSVSREKKERFSLILESASTNQTSMYLCASSFEVVGYEQYFGPGTRLTVT.

The gene calls are TRBV19 and TRBJ1-2; 9 bases map to TRBD1. The CDR3 loop spans 15 amino acids. V lost 5 bases and J lost 1; bases outside the gene matches: 5. Germline lookup yields CDR1 LNHDA and CDR2 SQIVND (reference sequence). The CDR3 DNA sequence: TGTGCCAGTAGTCCTGGGACAGGGCTTAACTATGGCTACACCTTC. As protein: CASSPGTGLNYGYTF.

This chain uses TRBV7-9 with TRBJ2-5; 8 nucleotides line up with TRBD1. The CDR3 is made up of 15 amino acids. In germline, CDR1 is SEHNR, CDR2 FQNEAQ (reference sequence). V lost 10 bases and J lost 5; bases outside the gene matches: 15. The CDR3 DNA reads as TGTGCCACGCGCCCTTACTTAAGGACAGGGGAGACCCAGTACTTC. It is translated as CATRPYLRTGETQYF.

The chain has TRBV7-9 and TRBJ1-2; the match to TRBD1 covers 7 bases. There are 12 residues in the CDR3. The germline V gene encodes CDR1 SEHNR and CDR2 FQNEAQ (reference sequence). Trimming cost V 5 bases and J 6 bases; bases outside gene matches: 3. CDR3 nucleotide sequence: TGTGCCAGCAGCCGAACAGGGGATGGCTACACCTTC. It translates to CASSRTGDGYTF.

The gene calls are TRBV27 and TRBJ2-1; D possibly corresponds to TRBD2 (6 bases). The CDR3 covers 19 residues. Trimming removed 0 bases from V and 0 bases from J, with 18 bases in between. The V gene's germline CDR1 is MNHEY and CDR2 SMNVEV (reference sequence). The CDR3 region is CASSLSKEVAATSYNEQFF. The CDR3 DNA reads TGTGCCAGCAGTTTATCGAAGGAAGTAGCGGCCACCTCCTACAATGAGCAGTTCTTC.

The chain employs TRBV12-5 and TRBJ1-1, with D possibly TRBD1 on 6 matching bases. The CDR3 has 15 residues. Trimming left V 1 base short and J 1 base short, with 10 bases between. Germline CDR1 reads LGHNT; CDR2 reads FRNRAP. The CDR3 here is CASGLGGHSNTEAFF. As DNA, the CDR3 is TGTGCTAGTGGTTTGGGGGGACATTCGAACACTGAAGCTTTCTTT.

This chain joins TRBV2 and TRBJ1-2; D gene unclear. V was trimmed by 1 base and J by 13 bases, leaving 10 bases between them. CDR1 SNHLY and CDR2 FYNNEI come from the germline V gene. The CDR3 is made up of 11 amino acids. Here the CDR3 DNA reads TGTGCCAGCAGTGAAGTCTACTTCTCCACCTTC. It specifies CASSEVYFSTF.

The V call is TRBV6-5, the J call TRBJ2-7; 10 positions match TRBD2. The CDR3 totals 15 residues. V was pared by 6 bases and J by 0 bases, with 5 bases of the junction left unmatched. CDR1 is MNHEY and CDR2 is SVGAGI in the germline V gene. The CDR3 region has the DNA TGTGCCAGCAGGTTTAGCGGGGGGAGCTCCTACGAGCAGTACTTC. Protein sequence: CASRFSGGSSYEQYF.

The rearrangement uses TRBV11-3 and TRBJ2-1, with D unclear. CDR1 SGHNT and CDR2 YENEEA come from the germline V gene. The V gene lost 2 bases and the J gene lost 6 bases, with 8 bases spanning the gap. This CDR3 spans 13 amino acids. Written as DNA, the CDR3 is TGTGCCAGCAGCTTATTGGCAGTCAATGAGCAGTTCTTC. Encoded protein: CASSLLAVNEQFF.

The rearrangement uses TRBV6-2 or TRBV6-3 and TRBJ1-6; maybe TRBD1 (6 bases). This CDR3 spans 16 amino acids. The ends were cut back, 6 bases at V and 7 bases at J, with 19 bases in the middle. Germline V gives CDR1 MNHEY, CDR2 SVGEGT. The CDR3 protein is CASSLPLGGQNSPLHF. CDR3 nucleotide sequence: TGTGCCAGCAGCCTTCCGCTCGGGGGGCAAAATTCACCCCTCCACTTT.